The entry that follows covers one T cell receptor (beta chain) sequence. Symptom resolution, clearance, or two negative PCRs marked donors in Cohort 3 as recovered. Only in-frame clones appear in the TCRdb table, and some are missing; sequencing was by immunoSEQ multiplex PCR. Among about 400,000 clones listed, roughly nine tenths were seen once. The data derive from a study of blood T cell repertoires in COVID-19. CDR3 length equals 18 residues. J lost 13 bases, V lost 1 base, and 23 bases had no gene match. CDR1 is KGHSH and CDR2 is LQKENI in the germline V gene. This receptor was identified in a woman aged 25 to 45 who had recovered from COVID-19. The chain couples TRBV18 to TRBJ2-7; 9 positions agree with TRBD2. Input material: PBMCs or T cells enriched from blood (not recorded which). The CDR3 nucleotides read TGTGCCAGCTCACCACTTCCCAGACAGGGCAGAGTAGCGGGAGTTATTTACTTC. Its translation: CASSPLPRQGRVAGVIYF.